This T cell receptor (beta chain) emerged from a study of blood T cell repertoires in COVID-19. Some clones are missing from TCRdb's copy, which holds only in-frame ones; the method was immunoSEQ multiplex PCR. The sample yields fewer than 350,000 clones, almost 90% seen once. Sequencing was done on a sample of PBMCs or T cells enriched from blood (not recorded which). The source is a woman under 30 with acute COVID-19.

The DNA of the CDR3 is TGTGCCAGCAGCCAAGGTCTCGGGTCGGAGGCTCTCGAGCAGTACTTC. Translating it yields CASSQGLGSEALEQYF. The chain couples TRBV3-1 (or the pseudogene TRBV3-2) to TRBJ2-7; the D gene is possibly TRBD2 (5 bases). V was trimmed by 1 base and J by 6 bases, leaving 19 bases between them. This CDR3 contains 16 residues. Germline CDR1 LGHDT, CDR2 YNNKEL (reference sequence).